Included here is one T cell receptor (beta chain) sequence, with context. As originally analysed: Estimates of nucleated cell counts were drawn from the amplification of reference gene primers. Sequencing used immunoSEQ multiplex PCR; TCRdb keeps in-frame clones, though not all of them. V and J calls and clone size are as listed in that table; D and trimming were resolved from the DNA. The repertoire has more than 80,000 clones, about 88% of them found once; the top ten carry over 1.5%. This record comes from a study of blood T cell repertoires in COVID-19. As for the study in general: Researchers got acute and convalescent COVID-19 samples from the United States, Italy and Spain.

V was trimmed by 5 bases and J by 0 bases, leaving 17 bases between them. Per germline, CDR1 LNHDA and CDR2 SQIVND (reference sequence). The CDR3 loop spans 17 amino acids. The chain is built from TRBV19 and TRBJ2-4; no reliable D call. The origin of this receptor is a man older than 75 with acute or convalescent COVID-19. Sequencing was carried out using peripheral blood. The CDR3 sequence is CASSQNRLTLAKNIQYF. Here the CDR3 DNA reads TGTGCCAGTAGTCAGAACCGCCTCACGTTAGCCAAAAACATTCAGTACTTC.